These 21 T cell receptor beta chains share one sample of origin, sequenced in a study of T cell changes during pregnancy in multiple sclerosis. Here immunoSEQ multiplex PCR was the method, and the copy in TCRdb shows in-frame clones only, minus some. The data show about 69,000 clones, approximately 91% seen once. The specimen comprised peripheral blood, sampled in the third trimester of pregnancy. These receptor sequences come from a female donor with multiple sclerosis, enrolled in a pregnancy study.

The rearrangement links TRBV9 to TRBJ2-3, with D maybe TRBD1 (6 bases). The CDR3 spans 16 residues. With 3 bases removed from V and 6 bases from J, the gap between germline ends came to 20 bases. Germline CDR1 SGDLS, CDR2 YYNGEE. The CDR3 reads CASSAHRDWGTDTQYF. CDR3 sequence (DNA): TGTGCCAGCAGCGCGCACAGGGATTGGGGTACGGATACGCAGTATTTT.

The chain combines TRBV5-6 with TRBJ2-1; TRBD2 agrees at 10 bases. CDR3 length: 17 amino acids. CDR1 is SGHDT, CDR2 YYEEEE, per germline. V dropped 2 bases and J dropped 9; count of bases not matched to a gene: 14. In DNA, the CDR3 is TGTGCCAGCAGCTTTAGCGGGGGGCTCCACCGAGGGGGTGAGCAGTTCTTC. Translating it yields CASSFSGGLHRGGEQFF.

The V and J genes are TRBV9 and TRBJ1-1, with D perhaps matching TRBD1 (6 bases). Germline V lookup: CDR1 SGDLS, CDR2 YYNGEE. The CDR3 is 18 amino acids. Trimming took 1 base from V and 0 from J, leaving 19 bases between them. CDR3 bases: TGTGCCAGCAGCGTAAGGTCGACAGGTTTTAGATTGAACACTGAAGCTTTCTTT. It codes for CASSVRSTGFRLNTEAFF.

The CDR3 sequence is CASSLPGPRPGELFF. CDR3 in DNA: TGCGCCAGCAGCCTCCCGGGTCCAAGGCCCGGGGAGCTGTTTTTT. V gene TRBV4-3 combines with J gene TRBJ2-2; D is undetermined. Germline V gene lookup returns CDR1 LGHNA and CDR2 YSLEER. CDR3 length: 15 amino acids. V lost 4 bases to trimming and J lost 6 bases, with 15 bases between them.

The chain links TRBV7-2 to TRBJ2-1; 8 positions agree with TRBD2. The CDR3 is 15 residues long. From germline, CDR1 is SGHTA and CDR2 FQGNSA. Trimming took 0 bases from V and 2 from J; bases not matched to a gene: 0. The CDR3 sequence: CASSLASGAYNEQFF. In DNA form, the CDR3 reads TGTGCCAGCAGCTTAGCTAGCGGGGCCTACAATGAGCAGTTCTTC.

This chain connects TRBV2 to TRBJ1-1, with 8 bases identical to TRBD1. Trimming at V came to 5 bases and at J to 3 bases, leaving 11 bases not matched to a gene. Germline CDR1 and CDR2: SNHLY and FYNNEI. There are 16 residues in the CDR3. CDR3 in DNA: TGTGCCAGCAGTAACGACAGGGGAGGAGGGGACACTGAAGCTTTCTTT. Protein: CASSNDRGGGDTEAFF.

V gene TRBV6-1 combines with J gene TRBJ1-6, with unresolved D. From germline, CDR1 is MNHNS and CDR2 SASEGT. V was clipped by 2 bases and J by 3 bases, with 8 bases between them. The CDR3 has 15 residues. The CDR3 sequence is CASSELSFYNSPLHF. CDR3 in DNA: TGTGCCAGCAGTGAACTTAGCTTCTATAATTCACCCCTCCACTTT.

The chain joins TRBV5-6 to TRBJ1-2, with D possibly matching TRBD1 (5 bases). This CDR3 contains 16 residues. Germline V gene data show CDR1 as SGHDT and CDR2 as YYEEEE. Trimming left V 0 bases short and J 3 bases short, with 15 bases between. The CDR3: CASSLEGREEDYGYTF. The DNA of the CDR3 is TGTGCCAGCAGCTTGGAGGGGCGGGAGGAGGACTATGGCTACACCTTC.

The rearrangement uses TRBV2 and TRBJ1-1, with a tentative D call TRBD1 (6 bases). Trimming pared 4 bases from V and 5 bases from J, leaving 14 bases between. The CDR3 is 14 amino acids. Germline assignment: CDR1 SNHLY and CDR2 FYNNEI. CDR3 sequence reads: CASSGGGRGTEAFF. The CDR3 DNA sequence: TGTGCCAGCAGTGGAGGGGGGAGGGGGACTGAAGCTTTCTTT.

V usage is TRBV7-6 and J usage is TRBJ1-5; D gene ambiguous. The CDR3 consists of 13 residues. Germline values: CDR1 SGHVS, CDR2 FNYEAQ. Trimming left V 5 bases short and J 4 bases short, with 9 bases between. CDR3 sequence reads: CASSPESNQPQHF. CDR3 DNA: TGTGCCAGCAGCCCTGAGTCAAATCAGCCCCAGCATTTT.

The CDR3 DNA is TGCGCCAGCAGCCCGTGGCCGGGGGACGAGCAGTACTTC. Translating gives CASSPWPGDEQYF. V gene TRBV4-1 combines with J gene TRBJ2-7, with a possible D match to TRBD2 (6 bases). Germline CDR1 is MGHRA and CDR2 is YSYEKL. The CDR3 length is 13 residues. Trimming took 4 bases from V and 5 from J, leaving 12 bases between them.

The chain employs TRBV28 and TRBJ1-2; D unclear. The V end was cut by 3 bases, the J end by 0 bases, with 11 bases between. This CDR3 comprises 15 residues. Looked up from germline, CDR1 is MDHEN and CDR2 is SYDVKM. CDR3 DNA: TGTGCCAGCAGTTTGGTCCCCGCGGCTAACTATGGCTACACCTTC. Protein: CASSLVPAANYGYTF.

This clone has a handful of counts. The gene calls are TRBV19 and TRBJ2-2; 15 nucleotides agree with TRBD2. V dropped 6 bases and J dropped 4; count of bases not matched to a gene: 9. Looked up from germline, CDR1 is LNHDA and CDR2 is SQIVND (reference sequence). The CDR3 totals 18 residues. CDR3 region: CASRGLAGGPKSTGELFF. CDR3 coding DNA: TGTGCCAGTAGGGGACTAGCGGGGGGCCCCAAGTCCACCGGGGAGCTGTTTTTT.

This sequence joins TRBV12-5 and TRBJ1-1; D unresolved. CDR1 and CDR2 (germline): LGHNT, FRNRAP. CDR3 length: 16 residues. The germline V and J ends were trimmed by 2 bases and 5 bases, with 18 bases remaining between them. CDR3 amino acids: CASGLPTLDGGTEAFF. CDR3 DNA: TGTGCTAGTGGTTTGCCCACCCTAGACGGCGGGACTGAAGCTTTCTTT.

The chain employs TRBV6-5 and TRBJ1-1, with D possibly matching TRBD1 (6 bases). Germline assignment: CDR1 MNHEY and CDR2 SVGAGI. The CDR3 spans 13 residues. Trimming removed 7 bases from V and 6 bases from J, with 15 bases in between. The CDR3 sequence is CASTRDGQSEAFF. CDR3 coding DNA: TGTGCCAGCACCCGGGATGGACAGTCTGAAGCTTTCTTT.

The rearrangement joins TRBV5-6 to TRBJ1-2, with 7 nucleotides matching TRBD1. The length of the CDR3 is 14 residues. Germline trimming cut 3 bases from V and 4 bases from J; bases unmatched to any gene: 6. Germline V CDR1 and CDR2: SGHDT, YYEEEE. CDR3 protein: CASSWVGQSYGYTF. The CDR3 nucleotides are TGTGCCAGCAGCTGGGTGGGACAGAGCTATGGCTACACCTTC. The complete variable domain, with remaining parts taken from reference TRBV5-6 and TRBJ1-2, reads DAGVTQSPTHLIKTRGQQVTLRCSPKSGHDTVSWYQQALGQGPQFIFQYYEEEERQRGNFPDRFSGHQFPNYSSELNVNALLLGDSALYLCASSWVGQSYGYTFGSGTRLTVV.

This chain connects TRBV11-2 to TRBJ1-1, with 7 bases matching TRBD1. The germline CDR1 and CDR2 sequences are SGHAT and FQNNGV. This CDR3 has 15 amino acids. J gave up 0 bases and V 4 bases, and 5 bases lay outside the gene matches. CDR3 protein: CASSWDRLMNTEAFF. The DNA of the CDR3 is TGTGCCAGCAGCTGGGACAGACTCATGAACACTGAAGCTTTCTTT.

This clone was seen more than once but under ten times. The chain combines TRBV29-1 with TRBJ1-1, with D possibly TRBD1 on 5 matching bases. V lost 6 bases and J 0 bases, leaving 14 bases between the germline ends. The CDR3 runs 14 residues. Per germline, CDR1 SQVTM and CDR2 ANQGSEA. The CDR3 bases are TGCAGCGTCCGGCGGGGGACTGTGAACACTGAAGCTTTCTTT. Protein: CSVRRGTVNTEAFF. Complete variable domain (other parts from reference TRBV29-1 and TRBJ1-1): SAVISQKPSRDICQRGTSLTIQCQVDSQVTMMFWYRQQPGQSLTLIATANQGSEATYESGFVIDKFPISRPNLTFSTLTVSNMSPEDSSIYLCSVRRGTVNTEAFFGQGTRLTVV.

The chain uses TRBV10-3 and TRBJ1-6; perhaps TRBD1 as D (6 bases). The CDR3 is made up of 15 amino acids. CDR1 is ENHRY, CDR2 SYGVKD, per germline. V was clipped by 7 bases and J by 10 bases, with 20 bases between them. The DNA for the CDR3 is TGTGCCATCAATTCGGGGACGGGACAAAGGTCACCCCTCCACTTT. Amino acids: CAINSGTGQRSPLHF.

This chain links TRBV6-6 with TRBJ1-1; no clear D. CDR1 and CDR2 from the germline V gene are MNHNY and SVGAGI (reference sequence). V was clipped by 0 bases and J by 0 bases, with 8 bases between them. The CDR3 runs 15 residues. The CDR3 DNA reads TGTGCCAGCAGTTACTCATCCGAGATGAACACTGAAGCTTTCTTT. The encoded protein is CASSYSSEMNTEAFF.

This rearrangement joins TRBV7-2 to TRBJ2-7, with D uncertain. Germline V gives CDR1 SGHTA, CDR2 FQGNSA. Trimming removed 5 bases from V and 4 bases from J, with 9 bases in between. The CDR3 has 12 residues. The CDR3 DNA sequence: TGTGCCAGCAGCCTACAGAGATACGAGCAGTACTTC. It specifies CASSLQRYEQYF.